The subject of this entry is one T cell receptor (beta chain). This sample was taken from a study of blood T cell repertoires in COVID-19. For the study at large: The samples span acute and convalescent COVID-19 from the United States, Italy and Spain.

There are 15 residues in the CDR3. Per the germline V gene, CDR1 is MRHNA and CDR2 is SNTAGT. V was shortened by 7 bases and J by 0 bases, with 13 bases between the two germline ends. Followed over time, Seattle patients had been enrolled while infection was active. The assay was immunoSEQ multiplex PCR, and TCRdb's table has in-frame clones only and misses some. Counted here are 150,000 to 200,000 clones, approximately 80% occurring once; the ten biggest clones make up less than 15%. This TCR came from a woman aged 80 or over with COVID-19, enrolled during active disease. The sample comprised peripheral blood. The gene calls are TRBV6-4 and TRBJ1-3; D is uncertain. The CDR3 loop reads CASILELNSGNTIYF. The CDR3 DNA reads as TGTGCCAGCATCTTAGAGTTGAACTCTGGAAACACCATATATTTT.